The 10 T cell receptor beta chains in this list originate from one sample, sequenced in a study of a mutant IDH1 vaccine in newly diagnosed glioma. These receptors lack a known antigen. Time point: week 23, last vaccination. Every single dose of the vaccine, 300 ug of mutant IDH1 20-mer peptide, came with topical imiquimod. The table came from immunoSEQ multiplex PCR; TCRdb's copy has only in-frame clones and leaves some out. The repertoire holds roughly 60,000 clones, with approximately 80% as singletons. The starting material was PBMCs, obtained from a glioma patient whose treatment included an IDH1 peptide vaccine. These receptors all come from a man aged 40-49 years with glioma.

This clone was seen a single time. This chain connects TRBV30 to TRBJ1-2; D is undetermined. Germline V lookup: CDR1 GTSNPN, CDR2 SVGIG (reference sequence). Trimming left V 1 base short and J 8 bases short, with 14 bases between. The CDR3 is 13 amino acids. Written as DNA, the CDR3 is TGTGCCTGGAGTGGTGACCGCGCCGTAGGCTACACCTTC. It codes for CAWSGDRAVGYTF. Based on the CDR3 plus reference TRBV30 and TRBJ1-2, the full variable domain is SQTIHQWPATLVQPVGSPLSLECTVEGTSNPNLYWYRQAAGRGLQLLFYSVGIGQISSEVPQNLSASRPQDRQFILSSKKLLLSDSGFYLCAWSGDRAVGYTFGSGTRLTVV.

The genes are TRBV29-1 and TRBJ2-7, with 10 nucleotides matching TRBD1. With 6 bases clipped from V and 4 bases from J, the junction kept 6 bases outside the gene matches. Looked up from germline, CDR1 is SQVTM and CDR2 is ANQGSEA. This CDR3 is 13 amino acids long. The CDR3 is CSVSGQGRYEQYF. CDR3 DNA sequence: TGCAGCGTCTCGGGACAGGGGAGGTACGAGCAGTACTTC.

In this sample, this clone turned up a few times. The chain links TRBV12-2 to TRBJ1-2. TRBV12-2 is designated a pseudogene. This CDR3 comprises 13 residues. The CDR3 here is CASRLDVVYGYTF. Here the CDR3 DNA reads TGTGCAAGTCGCTTAGATGTGGTATATGGCTACACCTTC.

The chain has TRBV2 and TRBJ1-6, with 8 positions matching TRBD1. The trim removed 8 bases at V and 2 bases at J, leaving 2 bases unmatched. The germline V gene encodes CDR1 SNHLY and CDR2 FYNNEI. This CDR3 spans 14 amino acids. The CDR3 DNA reads TGTGCCAGCGCAGGGGGCACCTATAATTCACCCCTCCACTTT. Its protein is CASAGGTYNSPLHF.

The chain recombines TRBV6-1 with TRBJ1-2; a possible D gene is TRBD1 (6 bases). The V end was cut by 2 bases, the J end by 3 bases, with 16 bases between. The germline gives CDR1 MNHNS, CDR2 SASEGT. The CDR3 consists of 16 residues. CDR3 in amino acids: CASSELAGAPDYGYTF. CDR3 sequence (DNA): TGTGCCAGCAGTGAACTGGCGGGGGCGCCTGACTATGGCTACACCTTC.

The gene calls are TRBV5-4 and TRBJ2-7; 8 bases are a match to TRBD1. Trimming at V came to 1 base and at J to 5 bases, leaving 8 bases not matched to a gene. The CDR3 loop spans 15 amino acids. Germline CDR1 SGHNT, CDR2 YYREEE (reference sequence). The CDR3 coding sequence is TGTGCCAGCAGCTTGAGGGACAGGAGTAATGACGAGCAGTACTTC. This codes for CASSLRDRSNDEQYF.

This chain joins TRBV7-8 and TRBJ1-1; D is uncertain. The CDR3 has 15 amino acids. Trimming shortened V by 0 bases and J by 3 bases, and 11 bases separated the two germline ends. Per the germline V gene, CDR1 is SGHVS and CDR2 is FQNEAQ. The CDR3 region is CASSLAPQGHTEAFF. Here the CDR3 DNA reads TGTGCCAGCAGCTTAGCGCCGCAAGGGCACACTGAAGCTTTCTTT.

The V gene is TRBV7-2, the J gene TRBJ2-5; D might be TRBD2 (6 bases). The germline V gene has CDR1 SGHTA and CDR2 FQGNSA. The ends were cut back, 4 bases at V and 5 bases at J, with 14 bases in the middle. This CDR3 comprises 14 residues. In DNA form, the CDR3 reads TGTGCCAGCAGCTGGGACTTCTTTTTCGAGACCCAGTACTTC. Its translation is CASSWDFFFETQYF.

The CDR3, as DNA: TGTGCCAGCAGTGTAAGCCGGGCGGGTGATACGCAGTATTTT. As protein: CASSVSRAGDTQYF. The gene calls are TRBV6-1 and TRBJ2-3, with D tentatively TRBD2 (5 bases). Germline-derived CDR1 and CDR2 are MNHNS and SASEGT. The CDR3 extends over 14 amino acids. Trimming took 4 bases from V and 6 from J, leaving 14 bases between them.

This chain links TRBV19 with TRBJ2-7, with D uncertain. V lost 2 bases and J lost 3, with 8 bases in between. CDR1 and CDR2 from the germline V gene are LNHDA and SQIVND (reference sequence). CDR3 length: 13 amino acids. CDR3 nucleotides: TGTGCCAGTAGTATAACCCCTCTCTACGAGCAGTACTTC. Translated: CASSITPLYEQYF.